A selection of T cell receptor beta chains follows, all from one sample in a study of human T cells and chemical hapten exposure. One entry per CDR3 protein, called by TCRdb with MiXCR from the RACE reads. The sample consists of approximately 72,000 distinct CDR3 sequences, 8.5% to 14% of them appearing once. This specimen was whole blood, taken in connection with sensitization to the hapten diphenylcyclopropenone (DPC). The source of these receptors is a woman aged 50 to 60 with alopecia areata. Some clones in this sample may be carry-over from other donors' samples. Each CDR3 is given with its conserved first and last residue. The D gene is left open where the match is weak. Not every row has a clone size; where given, it reads once, few, many or a size class.

-,TRBV28,TRBJ2-1,TRBD2,TGTGCCAGCAGTTCCTCGACTAGCGGGGGGGCCGATGAGCAGTTCTTC,CASSSSTSGGADEQFF
few,TRBV11-2,TRBJ2-7,-,TGTGCCAGCAGCTTAGATGCGAACAGGGTCCTAAAAAGGTACGAGCAGTACTTC,CASSLDANRVLKRYEQYF
-,TRBV7-8,TRBJ2-2,-,TGTGCCAGCAGCCCAGGGGGGCTCACCGGGGAGCTGTTTTTT,CASSPGGLTGELFF
-,TRBV20-1,TRBJ2-7,-,TGCAGTGCTAGAGATACGAGGACAGTAGAATACGAGCAGTACTTC,CSARDTRTVEYEQYF
once,TRBV11-2,TRBJ1-2,-,TGTGCCAGCAAGACAGAACGTAACTATGGCTACACCTTC,CASKTERNYGYTF
-,TRBV18,TRBJ1-2,-,TGTGCCAGCTCACCCGCCTGGGACCCAGCTAACTATGGCTACACCTTC,CASSPAWDPANYGYTF
many,TRBV7-2,TRBJ2-3,-,TGTGCCAGCAGCTTAGTGACGGCACTCACAGATACGCAGTATTTT,CASSLVTALTDTQYF
many,TRBV20-1,TRBJ1-1,-,TGCAGTGCTAGAGAGGGAGTGGACAGAGCCTTATTT,CSAREGVDRALF
few,TRBV7-2,TRBJ1-5,-,TGTGCCAGCAGCTTAGACGGCAGGCTAGTAGGACAGCCCCAGCATTTT,CASSLDGRLVGQPQHF
few,TRBV7-2,TRBJ1-5,-,TGTGCCAGCAGCGTAAGCTTTAATCAGCCCCAGCATTTT,CASSVSFNQPQHF